These T cell receptor beta chains were read from a single sample in a study of T cells after yellow fever vaccination. TCRdb re-analysed the 5' RACE reads in MiXCR, keeping a single row per CDR3 protein. Among a few hundred thousand distinct CDR3 sequences listed, 6.5% to 8.5% were seen once. The material was CD4+ T cells sorted from PBMCs, obtained 15 days after the yellow fever booster vaccination. The receptors come from a man aged 25-45 years who received the YFV17D yellow fever vaccine. Each CDR3 is given with its conserved first and last residue. The D gene is left open where the match is weak. Clone size is not always given. Where it is, it says once, few, many or a class for expanded clones.

V	J	D	size	CDR3	DNA
TRBV6-1	TRBJ2-7	.	.	CASSPFGPSYEQYF	TGTGCCAGCAGTCCCTTTGGCCCCTCCTACGAGCAGTACTTC
TRBV14	TRBJ1-1	.	.	CASSLVGRNTEAFF	TGTGCCAGCAGCCTGGTGGGGCGGAACACTGAAGCTTTCTTT
TRBV16	TRBJ1-4	.	many	CASSRGNNEKLFF	TGTGCCAGCAGCCGGGGGAATAATGAAAAACTGTTTTTT
TRBV5-4	TRBJ2-5	.	.	CASSLRLHGQETQYF	TGTGCCAGCAGCTTAAGGCTACACGGGCAAGAGACCCAGTACTTC
TRBV12-5	TRBJ2-5	.	.	CASGDLRGTTQYF	TGTGCTAGTGGTGATCTCCGGGGGACGACCCAGTACTTC
TRBV20-1	TRBJ2-1	.	many	CSARVGPKDNEQFF	TGCAGTGCTAGGGTGGGGCCCAAGGACAATGAGCAGTTCTTC
TRBV7-7	TRBJ2-1	TRBD2	.	CASSLGVLAGDEQFF	TGTGCCAGCAGCTTAGGGGTTCTAGCGGGTGATGAGCAGTTCTTC
TRBV6-2/TRBV6-3	TRBJ2-1	.	.	CASKELTYQFF	TGTGCCAGCAAGGAGTTAACGTATCAGTTCTTC
TRBV7-2	TRBJ2-7	.	once	CASSLGGASSYVQYF	TGTGCCAGCAGCTTAGGAGGGGCGAGTTCCTACGTGCAGTACTTC
TRBV7-2	TRBJ1-2	TRBD1	.	CASSTQGFLYGYTF	TGTGCCAGCAGCACACAGGGGTTCCTCTATGGCTACACCTTC
TRBV7-9	TRBJ2-1	.	few	CASSVPPREQFF	TGTGCCAGCAGCGTCCCGCCTCGGGAGCAGTTCTTC
TRBV7-7	TRBJ2-3	.	few	CASQDGRADTQYF	TGTGCCAGCCAGGACGGGAGAGCAGATACGCAGTATTTT
TRBV7-2	TRBJ1-1	TRBD1	.	CASSGRTGGNTEAFF	TGTGCCAGCAGCGGACGGACAGGGGGGAACACTGAAGCTTTCTTT
TRBV7-9	TRBJ2-2	TRBD2	few	CASSLETGGTGELFF	TGTGCCAGCAGCTTGGAGACGGGGGGCACCGGGGAGCTGTTTTTT
TRBV4-3	TRBJ1-2	TRBD1	.	CASSQGAGGAGTYGYTF	TGCGCCAGCAGCCAGGGAGCAGGGGGCGCCGGGACCTATGGCTACACCTTC
TRBV5-1	TRBJ2-5	.	many	CASSYSNQGETQYF	TGCGCCAGCAGCTACTCAAACCAGGGGGAGACCCAGTACTTC
TRBV14	TRBJ2-7	.	.	CASSHWGHPSDEQYF	TGTGCCAGCAGCCACTGGGGCCACCCCTCCGACGAGCAGTACTTC
TRBV20-1	TRBJ2-7	.	.	CSADRGGDEQYF	TGCAGTGCTGACAGGGGAGGGGACGAGCAGTACTTC
TRBV7-9	TRBJ1-2	.	.	CASSLGPGGGYTF	TGTGCCAGCAGCTTAGGGCCCGGGGGTGGCTACACCTTC
TRBV4-2	TRBJ2-2	.	many	CASSPDSGTTGELFF	TGTGCCAGCAGTCCGGACAGCGGGACTACCGGGGAGCTGTTTTTT
TRBV9	TRBJ2-1	.	many	CASSARHSGSSYNEQFF	TGTGCCAGCAGCGCCAGGCATTCGGGTAGCTCCTACAATGAGCAGTTCTTC
TRBV20-1	TRBJ2-3	TRBD2	.	CSARRLAGEPDTQYF	TGCAGTGCTAGACGACTAGCGGGAGAGCCAGATACGCAGTATTTT
TRBV5-4	TRBJ2-3	.	.	CASSSESGTDTQYF	TGTGCCAGCAGCTCCGAAAGCGGCACAGATACGCAGTATTTT
TRBV7-8	TRBJ2-1	TRBD2	.	CASSDWGLARFNEQFF	TGTGCCAGCAGCGACTGGGGACTAGCGAGATTCAATGAGCAGTTCTTC
TRBV3-1	TRBJ2-2	.	many	CASSLGSLTGELFF	TGTGCCAGCAGCCTAGGATCCCTAACCGGGGAGCTGTTTTTT
TRBV6-1	TRBJ2-4	.	few	CASHNIAKNIQYF	TGTGCCAGCCACAACATAGCCAAAAACATTCAGTACTTC
TRBV10-3	TRBJ2-7	TRBD2	.	CAIGSLGTSGRASEQYF	TGTGCCATCGGGAGTCTCGGGACTAGCGGGAGGGCTAGCGAGCAGTACTTC
TRBV6-1	TRBJ2-7	TRBD1	.	CASRRLGQKHYEQYF	TGTGCCAGCAGAAGACTGGGACAGAAACACTACGAGCAGTACTTC
TRBV5-1	TRBJ2-7	.	.	CASSSQLEQYF	TGCGCCAGCAGCTCACAACTCGAGCAGTACTTC
TRBV20-1	TRBJ1-1	.	many	CSARPGNTEAFF	TGCAGTGCTAGGCCCGGGAACACTGAAGCTTTCTTT
TRBV6-2/TRBV6-3	TRBJ2-3	.	.	CDSSYSLADQGSRLTDTQYF	TGTGACAGCAGTTACTCCCTTGCGGACCAAGGCTCCCGACTCACAGATACGCAGTATTTT
TRBV20-1	TRBJ2-2	.	many	CSAQRLALGTGELFF	TGCAGTGCTCAACGTCTGGCCCTGGGCACCGGGGAGCTGTTTTTT
TRBV10-3	TRBJ1-4	.	.	CATTQGANEKLFF	TGTGCCACAACCCAAGGCGCTAATGAAAAACTGTTTTTT
TRBV6-2/TRBV6-3	TRBJ1-1	TRBD1	few	CASSRGQGSVVTEAFF	TGTGCCAGCAGTCGCGGACAGGGCTCAGTTGTAACTGAAGCTTTCTTT
TRBV28	TRBJ1-4	.	few	CASSRIAEKLFF	TGTGCCAGCAGCCGAATAGCTGAAAAACTGTTTTTT
TRBV18	TRBJ1-1	.	many	CASSQTGENTEAFF	TGTGCCAGCTCACAGACAGGAGAGAACACTGAAGCTTTCTTT
TRBV6-2/TRBV6-3	TRBJ2-1	.	few	CASSSAPKSEQFF	TGTGCCAGCAGTTCCGCGCCCAAGAGTGAGCAGTTCTTC
TRBV20-1	TRBJ1-6	.	few	CSARQDINSPLHF	TGCAGTGCTAGACAGGATATTAATTCACCCCTCCACTTT
TRBV6-2/TRBV6-3	TRBJ2-3	TRBD2	few	CASSYYGRREGIFTDTQYF	TGTGCCAGCAGTTACTATGGCCGACGGGAGGGTATATTCACAGATACGCAGTATTTT
TRBV5-6	TRBJ2-7	.	.	CASGVGLAYRQYF	TGTGCCAGCGGCGTCGGACTGGCCTATCGGCAGTACTTC
TRBV20-1	TRBJ2-2	.	.	CSASSINTGELFF	TGCAGTGCTAGCAGTATCAACACCGGGGAGCTGTTTTTT
TRBV7-9	TRBJ1-6	.	many	CASSEQPESPLHF	TGTGCCAGCAGCGAACAACCTGAGTCACCCCTCCACTTT